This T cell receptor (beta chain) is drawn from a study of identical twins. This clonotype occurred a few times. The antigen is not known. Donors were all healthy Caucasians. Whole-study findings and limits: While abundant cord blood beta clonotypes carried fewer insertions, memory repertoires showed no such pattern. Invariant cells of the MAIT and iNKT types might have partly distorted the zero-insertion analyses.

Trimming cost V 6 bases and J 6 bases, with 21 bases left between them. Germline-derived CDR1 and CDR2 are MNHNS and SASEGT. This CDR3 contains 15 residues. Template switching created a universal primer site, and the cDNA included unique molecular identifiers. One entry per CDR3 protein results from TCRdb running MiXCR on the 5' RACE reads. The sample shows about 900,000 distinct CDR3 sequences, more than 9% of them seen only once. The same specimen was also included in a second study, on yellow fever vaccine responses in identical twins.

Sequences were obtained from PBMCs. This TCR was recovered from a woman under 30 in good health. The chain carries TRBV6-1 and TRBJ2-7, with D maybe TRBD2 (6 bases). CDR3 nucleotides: TGTGCCAGCAGCGGCGGGACGGGAGTAACGGGCGAGCAGTACGTC. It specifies CASSGGTGVTGEQYV.